The following is a T cell receptor (beta chain) sequence with its context. Its antigen is unknown. This record comes from a study of T cells in women clearing cervical HPV infection. Study details: Controls' single incident HPV16 infection cleared within 12 months without precancer. Study results and caveats: Combining TCR richness with V gene abundances gave roughly 0.84 AUC.

The protocol was immunoSEQ multiplex PCR, while the TCRdb copy is restricted to in-frame clones and leaves out a portion. This table holds some 40,000 clones. The sample was blood buffy coat. The receptor comes from a woman between 18 and 75 years old with a cervical HPV16 infection that either progressed to CIN3+ or cleared (not recorded which).

CDR3 bases read: TGTGCCAGCTCACCGGGCAGAAAGGGGGATGAAAAA. Translated: CASSPGRKGDEK. The entire CDR3 is CASSPGRKGDEKLFF. V is TRBV18 and J is TRBJ1-4, with D possibly being TRBD1 (6 bases). The read stops 3 residues short of the end of the CDR3; the missing end is completed from the germline J gene. This CDR3 is 15 amino acids long. The ends were cut back, 3 bases at V and 6 bases at J, with 14 bases in the middle. The V gene's germline CDR1 is KGHSH and CDR2 LQKENI.